The 5 T cell receptor beta chains below come from one sample, sequenced in a study of shared clonotypes between healthy human individuals. Sequenced by immunoSEQ multiplex PCR; TCRdb stores in-frame clones only, minus some. The sample consists of 450,000 to 500,000 clones, 76% of them appearing once. Sequenced material: PBMCs. The origin of the receptors is a woman aged 40-49 years in good health. Some clones in this sample may be carry-over from other donors' samples.

V is TRBV7-2 and J is TRBJ2-7, with D unresolved. The V gene lost 9 bases and the J gene lost 3 bases, with 9 bases spanning the gap. CDR1 and CDR2 from the germline V gene are SGHTA and FQGNSA. The CDR3 length is 11 residues. CDR3 protein: CASQLYYEQYF. The CDR3 coding sequence is TGTGCCAGTCAGCTTTACTACGAGCAGTACTTC.

CDR3 bases: TGTGCCAGCAGTGACCGGGCTAGCGGCAATGAGCAGTTCTTC. This encodes CASSDRASGNEQFF. The chain uses TRBV2 and TRBJ2-1; 7 positions agree with TRBD2. The J segment lost 6 bases and the V segment lost 3 bases, leaving 5 bases of the junction unmatched. The CDR3 length is 14 residues. Germline lookup yields CDR1 SNHLY and CDR2 FYNNEI.

The rearrangement uses TRBV5-1 and TRBJ2-7, with D perhaps matching TRBD2 (5 bases). Germline CDR1 and CDR2: SGHRS and YFSETQ. With 2 bases removed from V and 2 bases from J, the gap between germline ends came to 11 bases. This CDR3 has 14 residues. As DNA, the CDR3 is TGCGCCAGCAGCTTAACAGCGGCGACCTACGAGCAGTACTTC. This encodes CASSLTAATYEQYF.

The chain combines TRBV19 with TRBJ2-5, with TRBD2 as a possible D gene (5 bases). The CDR3 consists of 14 residues. Germline CDR1 and CDR2: LNHDA and SQIVND (reference sequence). Trimming took off 1 base at V and 5 bases at J, with 11 bases between the two ends. The CDR3 here is CASSIGTLGETQYF. CDR3 in DNA: TGTGCCAGTAGTATAGGGACTCTGGGGGAGACCCAGTACTTC.

This chain links TRBV9 with TRBJ2-7, with TRBD2 identical over 7 bases. Germline V gives CDR1 SGDLS, CDR2 YYNGEE. Unmatched junction bases numbered 6, after V lost 3 bases and J lost 0 bases. The CDR3 consists of 15 residues. CDR3 nucleotide sequence: TGTGCCAGCAGCGGGCCTAGCGGTAGCTCCTACGAGCAGTACTTC. Residues: CASSGPSGSSYEQYF. Full variable domain (remainder filled in from reference TRBV9 and TRBJ2-7): DSGVTQTPKHLITATGQRVTLRCSPRSGDLSVYWYQQSLDQGLQFLIQYYNGEERAKGNILERFSAQQFPDLHSELNLSSLELGDSALYFCASSGPSGSSYEQYFGPGTRLTVT.